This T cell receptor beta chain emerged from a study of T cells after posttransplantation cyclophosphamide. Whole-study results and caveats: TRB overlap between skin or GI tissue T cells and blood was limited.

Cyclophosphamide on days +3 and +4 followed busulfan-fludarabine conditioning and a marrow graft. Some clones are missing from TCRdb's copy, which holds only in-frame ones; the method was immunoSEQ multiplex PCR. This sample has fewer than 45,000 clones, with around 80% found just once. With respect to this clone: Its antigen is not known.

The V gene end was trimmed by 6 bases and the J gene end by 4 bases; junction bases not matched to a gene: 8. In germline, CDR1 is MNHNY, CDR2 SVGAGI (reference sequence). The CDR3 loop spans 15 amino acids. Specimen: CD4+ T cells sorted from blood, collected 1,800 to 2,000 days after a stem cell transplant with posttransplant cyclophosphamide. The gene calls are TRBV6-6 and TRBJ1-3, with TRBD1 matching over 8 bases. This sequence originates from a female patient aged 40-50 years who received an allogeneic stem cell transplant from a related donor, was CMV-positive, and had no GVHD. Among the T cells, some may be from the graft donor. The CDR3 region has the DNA TGTGCCAGCAGGCCGACAGGGGCAGGGGGAAACACCATATATTTT. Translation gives CASRPTGAGGNTIYF.